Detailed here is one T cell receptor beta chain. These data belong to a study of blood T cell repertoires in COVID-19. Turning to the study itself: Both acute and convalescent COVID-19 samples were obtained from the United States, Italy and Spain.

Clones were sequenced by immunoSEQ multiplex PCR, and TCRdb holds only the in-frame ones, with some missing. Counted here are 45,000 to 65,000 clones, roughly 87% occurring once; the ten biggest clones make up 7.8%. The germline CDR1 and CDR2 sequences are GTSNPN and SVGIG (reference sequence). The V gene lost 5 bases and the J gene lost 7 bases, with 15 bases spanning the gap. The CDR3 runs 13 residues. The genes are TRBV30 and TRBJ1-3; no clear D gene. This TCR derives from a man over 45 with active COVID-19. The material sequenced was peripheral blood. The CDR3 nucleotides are TGTGCCTGGGAGAGGCCCCCTATTAACACCATATATTTT. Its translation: CAWERPPINTIYF.